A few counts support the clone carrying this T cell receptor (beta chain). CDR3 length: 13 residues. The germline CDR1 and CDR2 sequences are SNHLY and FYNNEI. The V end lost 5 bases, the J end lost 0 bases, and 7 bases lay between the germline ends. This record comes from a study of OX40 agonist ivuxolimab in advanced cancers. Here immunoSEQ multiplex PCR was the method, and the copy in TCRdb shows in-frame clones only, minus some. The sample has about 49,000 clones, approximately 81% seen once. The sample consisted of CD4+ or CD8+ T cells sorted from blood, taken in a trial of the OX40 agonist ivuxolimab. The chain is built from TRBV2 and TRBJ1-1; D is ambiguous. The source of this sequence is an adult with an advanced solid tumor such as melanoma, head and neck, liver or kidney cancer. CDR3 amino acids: CASSRTVNTEAFF. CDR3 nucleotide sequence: TGTGCCAGCAGTAGGACGGTGAACACTGAAGCTTTCTTT.